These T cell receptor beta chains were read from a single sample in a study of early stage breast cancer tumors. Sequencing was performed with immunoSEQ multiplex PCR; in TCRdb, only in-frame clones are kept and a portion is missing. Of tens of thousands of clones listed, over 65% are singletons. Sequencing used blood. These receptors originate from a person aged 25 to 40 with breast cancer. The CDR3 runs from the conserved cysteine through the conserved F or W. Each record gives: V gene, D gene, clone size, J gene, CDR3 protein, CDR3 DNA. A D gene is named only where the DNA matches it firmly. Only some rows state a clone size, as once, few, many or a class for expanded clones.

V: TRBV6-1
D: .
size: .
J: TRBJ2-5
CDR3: CASRSRETQYF
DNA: TGTGCCAGCCGTTCGCGAGAGACCCAGTACTTC

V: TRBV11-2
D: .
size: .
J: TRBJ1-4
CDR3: CASSVYTTGHGEKLFF
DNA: TGTGCCAGCAGCGTCTATACAACAGGGCACGGCGAAAAACTGTTTTTT

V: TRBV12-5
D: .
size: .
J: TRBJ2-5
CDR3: CASGLTWTQETQYF
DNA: TGTGCTAGTGGTTTGACATGGACCCAAGAGACCCAGTACTTC

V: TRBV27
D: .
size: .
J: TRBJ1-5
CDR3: CASSFNGDNQPQHF
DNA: TGTGCCAGCAGTTTCAACGGAGACAATCAGCCCCAGCATTTT

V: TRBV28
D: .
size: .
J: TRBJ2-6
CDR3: CASRGRSGANVLTF
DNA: TGTGCCAGCAGGGGGCGATCTGGGGCCAACGTCCTGACTTTC

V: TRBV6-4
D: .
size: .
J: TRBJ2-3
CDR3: CASSDRGVSTDTQYF
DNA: TGTGCCAGCAGTGACCGCGGGGTTAGCACAGATACGCAGTATTTT

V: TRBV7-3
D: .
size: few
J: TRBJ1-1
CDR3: CASSLRTGEAFF
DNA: TGTGCCAGCAGCTTAAGAACAGGTGAAGCTTTCTTT

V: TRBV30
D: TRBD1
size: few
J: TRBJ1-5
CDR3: CAWSDGQGNQPQHF
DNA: TGTGCCTGGAGTGACGGACAGGGCAATCAGCCCCAGCATTTT

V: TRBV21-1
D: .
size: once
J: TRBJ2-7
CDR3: CATVPNEQYF
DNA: TGTGCCACCGTCCCGAACGAGCAGTACTTC

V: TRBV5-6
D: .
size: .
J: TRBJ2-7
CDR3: CASPQSGGGINEQYF
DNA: TGTGCCAGCCCCCAATCAGGAGGTGGTATTAACGAGCAGTACTTC

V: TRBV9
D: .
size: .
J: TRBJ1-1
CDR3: CASTRTMNTEAFF
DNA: TGTGCCAGCACTAGGACAATGAACACTGAAGCTTTCTTT

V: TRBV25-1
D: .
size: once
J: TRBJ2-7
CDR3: CASQQDLSYEQYF
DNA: TGTGCCAGCCAACAGGACCTCTCCTACGAGCAGTACTTC

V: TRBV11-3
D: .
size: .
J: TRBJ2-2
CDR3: CASSLTNTGELFF
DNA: TGTGCCAGCAGCCTAACGAACACCGGGGAGCTGTTTTTT

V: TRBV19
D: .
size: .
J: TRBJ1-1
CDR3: CASSIGEYTEAFF
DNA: TGTGCCAGTAGTATAGGGGAGTACACTGAAGCTTTCTTT

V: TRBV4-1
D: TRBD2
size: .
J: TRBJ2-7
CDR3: CASSLLTSGSYEQYF
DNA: TGCGCCAGCAGCCTTCTGACTAGCGGATCCTACGAGCAGTACTTC

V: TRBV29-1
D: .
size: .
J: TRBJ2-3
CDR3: CSVRSADTQYF
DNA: TGCAGCGTCCGGTCCGCAGATACGCAGTATTTT

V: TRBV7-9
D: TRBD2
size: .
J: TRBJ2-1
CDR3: CASTRDLAGGYSYNEQFF
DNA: TGTGCCAGCACCCGGGACTTAGCGGGAGGCTACTCCTACAATGAGCAGTTCTTC

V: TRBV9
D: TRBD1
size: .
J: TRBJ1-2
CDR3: CASSVDQGDRTGYGYTF
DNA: TGTGCCAGCAGCGTAGATCAGGGGGACAGGACGGGCTATGGCTACACCTTC

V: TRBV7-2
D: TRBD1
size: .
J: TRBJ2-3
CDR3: CASRRQGRDTQYF
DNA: TGTGCCAGCAGACGACAGGGGAGGGATACGCAGTATTTT

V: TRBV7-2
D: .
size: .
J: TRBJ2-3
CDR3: CASSFGTADTQYF
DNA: TGTGCCAGCAGCTTCGGGACGGCAGATACGCAGTATTTT

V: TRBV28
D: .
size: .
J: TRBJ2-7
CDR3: CASSLGIAGTAYEQYF
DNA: TGTGCCAGCAGTTTAGGGATAGCCGGGACCGCCTACGAGCAGTACTTC

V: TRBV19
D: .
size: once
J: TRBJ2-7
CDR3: CASRSVATPFYEQYF
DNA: TGTGCCAGTAGATCCGTAGCGACCCCCTTCTACGAGCAGTACTTC

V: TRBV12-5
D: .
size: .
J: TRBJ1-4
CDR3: CASGRGAATNEKLFF
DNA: TGTGCTAGTGGTCGTGGGGCGGCAACTAATGAAAAACTGTTTTTT

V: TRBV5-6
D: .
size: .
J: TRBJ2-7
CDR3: CASIDFTNPESDAYEQYF
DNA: TGTGCCAGCATTGACTTCACCAACCCGGAGAGTGACGCCTACGAGCAGTACTTC

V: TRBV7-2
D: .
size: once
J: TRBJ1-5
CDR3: CASSLGIGGGQPQHF
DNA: TGTGCCAGCAGCTTAGGGATCGGTGGGGGACAGCCCCAGCATTTT

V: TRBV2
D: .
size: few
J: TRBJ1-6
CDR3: CASSKGRNNSPLHF
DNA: TGTGCCAGCAGTAAGGGACGGAATAATTCACCCCTCCACTTT